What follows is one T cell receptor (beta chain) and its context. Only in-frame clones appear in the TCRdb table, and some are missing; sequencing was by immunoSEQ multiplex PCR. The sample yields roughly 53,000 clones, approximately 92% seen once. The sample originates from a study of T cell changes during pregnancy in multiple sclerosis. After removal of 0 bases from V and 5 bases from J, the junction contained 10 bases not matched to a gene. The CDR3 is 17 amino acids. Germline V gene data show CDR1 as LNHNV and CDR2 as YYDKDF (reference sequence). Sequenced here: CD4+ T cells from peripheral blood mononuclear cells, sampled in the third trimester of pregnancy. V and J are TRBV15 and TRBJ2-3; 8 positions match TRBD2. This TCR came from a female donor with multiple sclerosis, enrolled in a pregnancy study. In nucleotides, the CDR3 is TGTGCCACCAGCAGAGATGGTGCGGGAGGCCTCGGAGATACGCAGTATTTT. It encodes CATSRDGAGGLGDTQYF.